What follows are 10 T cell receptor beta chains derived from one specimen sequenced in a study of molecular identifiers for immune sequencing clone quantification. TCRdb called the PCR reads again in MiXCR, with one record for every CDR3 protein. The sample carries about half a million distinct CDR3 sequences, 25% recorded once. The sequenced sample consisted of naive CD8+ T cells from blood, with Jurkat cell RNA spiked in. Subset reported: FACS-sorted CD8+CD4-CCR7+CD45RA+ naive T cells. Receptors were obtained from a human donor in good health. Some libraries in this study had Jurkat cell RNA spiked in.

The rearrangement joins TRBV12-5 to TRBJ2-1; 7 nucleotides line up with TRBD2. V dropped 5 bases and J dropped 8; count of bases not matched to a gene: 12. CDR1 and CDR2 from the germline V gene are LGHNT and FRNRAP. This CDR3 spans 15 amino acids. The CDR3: CASGPPGLLRDEQFF. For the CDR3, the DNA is TGTGCTAGTGGTCCACCGGGACTATTGAGGGATGAGCAGTTCTTC. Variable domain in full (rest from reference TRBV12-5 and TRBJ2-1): DARVTQTPRHKVTEMGQEVTMRCQPILGHNTVFWYRQTMMQGLELLAYFRNRAPLDDSGMPKDRFSAEMPDATLATLKIQPSEPRDSAVYFCASGPPGLLRDEQFFGPGTRLTVL.

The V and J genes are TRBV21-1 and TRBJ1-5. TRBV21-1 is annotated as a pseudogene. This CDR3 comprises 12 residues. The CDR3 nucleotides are TGTGCCAGCAGCACGCCGAATCAGCCCCAGCATTTT. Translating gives CASSTPNQPQHF.

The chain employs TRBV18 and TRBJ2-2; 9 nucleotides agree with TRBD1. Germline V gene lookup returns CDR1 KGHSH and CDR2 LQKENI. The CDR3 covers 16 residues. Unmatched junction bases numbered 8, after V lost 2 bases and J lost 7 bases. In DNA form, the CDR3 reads TGTGCCAGCTCACCAGGGCCGGGACAGGGAATCGGGGAGCTGTTTTTT. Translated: CASSPGPGQGIGELFF.

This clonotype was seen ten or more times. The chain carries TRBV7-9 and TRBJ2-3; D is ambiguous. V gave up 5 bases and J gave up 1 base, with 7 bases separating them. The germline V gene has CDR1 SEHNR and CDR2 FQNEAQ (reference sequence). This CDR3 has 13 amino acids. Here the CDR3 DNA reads TGTGCCAGCAGCGGGATTGGCACAGATACGCAGTATTTT. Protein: CASSGIGTDTQYF.

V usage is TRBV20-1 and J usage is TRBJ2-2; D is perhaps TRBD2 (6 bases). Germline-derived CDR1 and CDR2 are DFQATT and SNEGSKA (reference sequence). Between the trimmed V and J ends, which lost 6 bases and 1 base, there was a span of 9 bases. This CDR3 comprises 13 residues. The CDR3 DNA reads TGCAGTGCCAAGGGACTGAACACCGGGGAGCTGTTTTTT. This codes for CSAKGLNTGELFF.

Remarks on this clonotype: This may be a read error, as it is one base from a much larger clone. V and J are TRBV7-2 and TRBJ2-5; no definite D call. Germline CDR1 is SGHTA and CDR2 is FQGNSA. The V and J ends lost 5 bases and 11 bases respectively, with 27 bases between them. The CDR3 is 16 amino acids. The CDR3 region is CASSPSVAGSYNEQYF. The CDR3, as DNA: TGTGCCAGCAGCCCGTCGGTAGCAGGTAGCTACAATGAGCAGTACTTC. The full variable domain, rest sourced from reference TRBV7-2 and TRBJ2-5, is GAGVSQSPSNKVTEKGKDVELRCDPISGHTALYWYRQSLGQGLEFLIYFQGNSAPDKSGLPSDRFSAERTGGSVSTLTIQRTQQEDSAVYLCASSPSVAGSYNEQYFGPGTRLLVL.

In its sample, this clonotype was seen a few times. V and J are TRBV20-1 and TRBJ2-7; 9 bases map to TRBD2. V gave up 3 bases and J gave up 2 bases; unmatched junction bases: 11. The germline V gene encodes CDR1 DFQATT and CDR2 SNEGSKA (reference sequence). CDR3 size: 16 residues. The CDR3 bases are TGCAGTGCTAGGGTGTTGTCGAGGACTAGCGCCTACGAGCAGTACTTC. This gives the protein CSARVLSRTSAYEQYF.

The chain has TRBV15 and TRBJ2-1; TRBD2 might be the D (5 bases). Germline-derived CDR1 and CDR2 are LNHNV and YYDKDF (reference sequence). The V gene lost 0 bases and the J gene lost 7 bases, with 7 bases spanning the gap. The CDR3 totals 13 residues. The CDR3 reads CATSRDPGNEQFF. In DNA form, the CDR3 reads TGTGCCACCAGCAGAGATCCGGGGAATGAGCAGTTCTTC. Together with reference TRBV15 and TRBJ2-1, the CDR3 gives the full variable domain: DAMVIQNPRYQVTQFGKPVTLSCSQTLNHNVMYWYQQKSSQAPKLLFHYYDKDFNNEADTPDNFQSRRPNTSFCFLDIRSPGLGDTAMYLCATSRDPGNEQFFGPGTRLTVL.

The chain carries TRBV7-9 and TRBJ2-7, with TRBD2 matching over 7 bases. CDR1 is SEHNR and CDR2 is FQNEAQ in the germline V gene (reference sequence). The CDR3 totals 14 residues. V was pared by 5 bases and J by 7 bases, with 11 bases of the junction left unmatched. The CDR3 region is CASSPWEGFGEQYF. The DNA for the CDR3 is TGTGCCAGCAGCCCGTGGGAGGGATTTGGTGAGCAGTACTTC.

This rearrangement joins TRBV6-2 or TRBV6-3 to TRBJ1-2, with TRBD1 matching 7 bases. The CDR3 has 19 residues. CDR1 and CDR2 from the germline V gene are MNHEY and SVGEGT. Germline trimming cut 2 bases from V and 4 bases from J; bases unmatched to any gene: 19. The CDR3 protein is CASSYRDEKTQGYGYGYTF. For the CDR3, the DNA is TGTGCCAGCAGTTACAGAGACGAAAAAACACAGGGGTACGGCTATGGCTACACCTTC.